Listed here are 18 T cell receptor beta chains from one sample, sequenced in a study of regulatory T cells in long-lasting Graves disease. Assembly of TCR beta libraries relied on iRepertoire HTBI primers together with Arm-PCR of CDR3 regions. TCRdb reprocessed the multiplex PCR reads via MiXCR and lists one record per CDR3 protein. The data hold roughly 430,000 distinct CDR3 sequences, with about 16% observed a single time. Regarding time point: newly diagnosed GD, antithyroid drugs for less than 3 months. There was RNA extracted from PBMCs, and the TCR library was made from it. The sample was also linked to a second study, of T cells in Graves' hyperthyroidism and ophthalmopathy.

Sequencing used peripheral blood mononuclear cells (PBMCs), obtained at new diagnosis, from a patient treated with antithyroid drugs. The receptor source for this set is a woman in her twenties or thirties with Graves disease.

The chain carries TRBV9 and TRBJ1-3; no definite D call. Trimming pared 0 bases from V and 2 bases from J, leaving 12 bases between. Germline loops: CDR1 SGDLS, CDR2 YYNGEE. The CDR3 has 16 amino acids. Here the CDR3 DNA reads TGTGCCAGCAGCGTAGATCCCCCCGGTGCTGGAAACACCATATATTTT. It specifies CASSVDPPGAGNTIYF.

In this sample, this clonotype turned up many times. The chain is built from TRBV28 and TRBJ2-7, with no clear D. The CDR3 has 14 residues. Trimming removed 4 bases from V and 3 bases from J, with 13 bases in between. The germline V gene encodes CDR1 MDHEN and CDR2 SYDVKM. The CDR3 sequence: CASSSLPYSYEQYF. As DNA, the CDR3 is TGTGCCAGCAGTTCCCTCCCGTACAGCTACGAGCAGTACTTC.

This clonotype has a count of ten or more. This chain uses TRBV6-2 or TRBV6-3 with TRBJ2-7, with TRBD2 as a possible D gene (5 bases). The CDR3 totals 14 residues. Germline-derived CDR1 and CDR2 are MNHEY and SVGEGT. Trimming took 3 bases from V and 2 from J, leaving 11 bases between them. The CDR3 spells CASSYKLGTYEQYF. The CDR3 DNA is TGTGCCAGCAGTTATAAACTAGGAACCTACGAGCAGTACTTC.

This clonotype was seen ten or more times. The chain links TRBV7-2 to TRBJ2-3; 10 nucleotides agree with TRBD1. CDR3 length equals 16 residues. Losses at the gene ends were 4 bases for V and 2 bases for J; bases not matched to a gene: 6. CDR1 is SGHTA and CDR2 is FQGNSA in the germline V gene. Written as DNA, the CDR3 is TGTGCCAGCAGCTCTCAGGGACAGGGGTACACAGATACGCAGTATTTT. This codes for CASSSQGQGYTDTQYF. The entire variable domain, with the rest obtained from reference TRBV7-2 and TRBJ2-3, is as follows: GAGVSQSPSNKVTEKGKDVELRCDPISGHTALYWYRQSLGQGLEFLIYFQGNSAPDKSGLPSDRFSAERTGGSVSTLTIQRTQQEDSAVYLCASSSQGQGYTDTQYFGPGTRLTVL.

Many counts were recorded for this clonotype. The chain recombines TRBV20-1 with TRBJ2-3; D not resolved. V gave up 5 bases and J gave up 2 bases, with 17 bases separating them. The V gene's germline CDR1 is DFQATT and CDR2 SNEGSKA (reference sequence). This CDR3 spans 15 amino acids. The CDR3 DNA is TGCAGTGCTCCCCGTTTGCCGTGGGACACAGATACGCAGTATTTT. This encodes CSAPRLPWDTDTQYF.

This clonotype was observed many times. The gene calls are TRBV7-9 and TRBJ2-1, with D unresolved. Trimming shortened V by 5 bases and J by 7 bases, and 9 bases separated the two germline ends. CDR3 length equals 12 residues. Germline lookup yields CDR1 SEHNR and CDR2 FQNEAQ (reference sequence). CDR3 bases: TGTGCCAGCAGCCCCCGAGAGAATGAGCAGTTCTTC. Protein product: CASSPRENEQFF. Full variable domain (rest looked up from reference TRBV7-9 and TRBJ2-1): DTGVSQNPRHKITKRGQNVTFRCDPISEHNRLYWYRQTLGQGPEFLTYFQNEAQLEKSRLLSDRFSAERPKGSFSTLEIQRTEQGDSAMYLCASSPRENEQFFGPGTRLTVL.

This chain connects TRBV5-1 to TRBJ2-5; D is unclear. V was cut by 2 bases and J by 5 bases, with 7 bases left in between. This CDR3 is 12 amino acids long. In germline, CDR1 is SGHRS, CDR2 YFSETQ. The DNA of the CDR3 is TGCGCCAGCAGCTTACACATGGAGACCCAGTACTTC. Amino acids: CASSLHMETQYF.

In this sample, this clonotype turned up many times. V is TRBV29-1 and J is TRBJ1-2; D remains ambiguous. Germline CDR1 is SQVTM and CDR2 is ANQGSEA. V lost 1 base to trimming and J lost 8 bases, with 8 bases between them. The CDR3 consists of 11 residues. This chain's CDR3 is CSVEAQEGYTF. CDR3 DNA: TGCAGCGTTGAAGCGCAGGAAGGCTACACCTTC. The full variable domain, rest sourced from reference TRBV29-1 and TRBJ1-2, is SAVISQKPSRDICQRGTSLTIQCQVDSQVTMMFWYRQQPGQSLTLIATANQGSEATYESGFVIDKFPISRPNLTFSTLTVSNMSPEDSSIYLCSVEAQEGYTFGSGTRLTVV.

This clonotype was seen more than once but under ten times. The gene calls are TRBV7-2 and TRBJ1-2; TRBD1 might be the D (5 bases). Germline CDR1 reads SGHTA; CDR2 reads FQGNSA. The CDR3 has 16 amino acids. The V end was cut by 1 base, the J end by 6 bases, with 18 bases between. DNA of the CDR3: TGTGCCAGCAGCTTAGAACTCGGGCAGGGTTTACATGGCTACACCTTC. Protein product: CASSLELGQGLHGYTF.

The CDR3 sequence: CASSIDDSSYNSPLHF. DNA of the CDR3: TGTGCCAGTAGTATTGACGACAGCTCCTATAATTCACCCCTCCACTTT. The chain is built from TRBV19 and TRBJ1-6; a weak D match, TRBD1 (5 bases). The germline V and J ends were trimmed by 3 bases and 0 bases, with 9 bases remaining between them. CDR3 length: 16 amino acids. Germline loops: CDR1 LNHDA, CDR2 SQIVND (reference sequence).

This clonotype has more than one count but fewer than ten. V is TRBV4-1 and J is TRBJ2-7; 11 bases map to TRBD2. V lost 1 base, J lost 3 bases, and 2 bases stayed unmatched. Germline assignment: CDR1 MGHRA and CDR2 YSYEKL. There are 15 residues in the CDR3. CDR3 residues: CASSQVGLADYEQYF. DNA of the CDR3: TGCGCCAGCAGCCAAGTGGGACTAGCGGACTACGAGCAGTACTTC.

This clonotype was detected a few times. The chain employs TRBV6-1 and TRBJ2-1, with D hard to call. Trimming took off 7 bases at V and 5 bases at J, with 12 bases between the two ends. CDR3 length equals 13 residues. The germline gives CDR1 MNHNS, CDR2 SASEGT. CDR3 in amino acids: CASKAKKDNEQFF. For the CDR3, the DNA is TGTGCCAGCAAGGCGAAGAAAGACAATGAGCAGTTCTTC.

This clonotype was picked up many times. The J gene is TRBJ1-1, the V gene TRBV30, with D possibly matching TRBD1 (5 bases). The germline CDR1 and CDR2 sequences are GTSNPN and SVGIG (reference sequence). V dropped 3 bases and J dropped 4 bases, with 12 bases sitting between them. The CDR3 is 13 residues long. The CDR3 region is CAWRSGPGTEAFF. Here the CDR3 DNA reads TGTGCCTGGAGATCGGGGCCGGGCACTGAAGCTTTCTTT.

This chain joins TRBV6-5 and TRBJ2-4; D tentatively fits TRBD1 or TRBD2 (5 bases each). Germline assignment: CDR1 MNHEY and CDR2 SVGAGI. Trimming stripped 2 bases from V and 4 bases from J, with 15 bases between. The length of the CDR3 is 16 residues. In DNA, the CDR3 is TGTGCCAGCAGTTACCTCGGGGCCGGGGCTAAAAACATTCAGTACTTC. This sequence encodes CASSYLGAGAKNIQYF.

This clonotype was observed many times. V and J are TRBV7-8 and TRBJ2-1; 8 positions match TRBD1. Germline loops: CDR1 SGHVS, CDR2 FQNEAQ. The V segment lost 2 bases and the J segment 7 bases; nucleotides outside the gene matches: 7. This CDR3 region has 15 residues. CDR3 nucleotide sequence: TGTGCCAGCAGCTTATTCCAGGGGGCCAAAAATGAGCAGTTCTTC. Residues: CASSLFQGAKNEQFF.

V usage is TRBV6-1 and J usage is TRBJ2-7; 12 bases are a match to TRBD2. The CDR3 contains 14 residues. CDR1 is MNHNS, CDR2 SASEGT, per germline. Unmatched junction bases numbered 8, after V lost 7 bases and J lost 7 bases. CDR3 sequence reads: CASTKGGLAGEQYF. The DNA for the CDR3 is TGTGCCAGCACCAAAGGAGGACTAGCGGGGGAGCAGTACTTC.

CDR3 DNA: TGTGCCAGCAGGTCTAGGGTAGCGGGAGAGGATGTAGATACGCAGTATTTT. As protein: CASRSRVAGEDVDTQYF. The chain carries TRBV7-6 and TRBJ2-3, with TRBD2 identical over 9 bases. The CDR3 has 17 amino acids. Germline CDR1 is SGHVS and CDR2 is FNYEAQ. J was trimmed by 5 bases and V by 6 bases; bases with no gene match: 15.

This clonotype was seen ten or more times. CDR3 region: CSASPSGSTNEQFF. The CDR3, as DNA: TGCAGTGCTAGTCCTAGCGGGAGTACCAATGAGCAGTTCTTC. The chain couples TRBV20-1 to TRBJ2-1, with 10 positions matching TRBD2. Per germline, CDR1 DFQATT and CDR2 SNEGSKA (reference sequence). Unmatched junction bases numbered 5, after V lost 3 bases and J lost 6 bases. This CDR3 has 14 residues.